Detailed here is one TCR beta chain. It lacks a known antigen. Per-base quality was not reported, and no clone a single base away is much larger than it. The sample is drawn from a study of OX40 agonist ivuxolimab in advanced cancers. About the investigation overall: Ivuxolimab was a fully human IgG2 agonistic monoclonal antibody targeting the costimulatory receptor OX40 (CD134). Intravenous ivuxolimab was administered to patients every 2 weeks at six dose levels: 0.01, 0.1, 0.3, 1.5, 3 and 10 mg/kg. The paper covers the monotherapy dose-escalation part of the phase I ivuxolimab trial, which included N = 52 patients. The dose-escalation cohort was about 83% male with a mean age of approximately 59 years, ranging from roughly 20 to 80. Partial responses were achieved by three dose-escalation patients, of whom one had hepatocellular carcinoma and two had cutaneous melanoma. The point of sequencing TCRbeta in the periphery was to test whether ivuxolimab changed TCR sequence diversity and drove clonal T-cell expansion. Patients were allowed to have had prior anti-PD-1, anti-PD-L1 or anti-CTLA-4 therapy, and approximately 40% of the dose-escalation patients had been treated with checkpoint inhibitors. Of the approximately 50 dose-escalation patients, hepatocellular carcinoma was present in approximately 20, melanoma in around 15, renal cell carcinoma in 9 and head and neck cancer in 9.

Study-wide findings and limitations: After ivuxolimab, CD8+ T cells had more expanded clones than CD4+ T cells on average. Low levels of normalized T-cell clonal expansion were also seen in some patients who did not respond. At doses of 0.1 to 3.0 mg/kg, clonal expansion of both CD4+ and CD8+ T cells in blood was seen between baseline and week 6. In partial responders in the 0.1-3.0 mg/kg groups, normalized peripheral clonal expansion was found to be among the lowest, especially among CD8+ T cells. Which antigens the clonally expanded peripheral T cells were specific for was not determined.

From its cysteine to its phenylalanine, the CDR3 spans 14 amino acids. Solely the CDR3 DNA is kept, with 42 bases framed from the first base. Trimming takes 4 bases from V and 6 bases from J, and the germline ends sit 14 bases apart. Taken from the germline V gene, the CDR1 and CDR2 loops are SGDLS and YYNGEE. Genomic DNA was extracted from sorted cells for sequencing of the TCRbeta CDR3 region. TCRbeta CDR3 regions were sequenced using the immunoSEQ Assay. This is the immuneACCESS table as TCRdb keeps it, with only in-frame sequences that have V and J called. A part of the clones is gone; compared with another copy, unresolved V genes explain less than half, and the rest is unexplained. The table for this sample lists over 50,000 clones; 92% of them were counted only once. The ten largest clones capture around 20% of the sample. The trial excluded patients who had a history of autoimmune disease or who were on systemic immunosuppression. Peripheral blood for TCR sequencing was collected from all dose cohorts at baseline, on cycle 4 day 1, and on cycle 7 day 1. The samples were taken from a phase I, first-in-human, multicenter, open-label dose-escalation trial of ivuxolimab. Adults with locally advanced or metastatic melanoma, renal cell, hepatocellular, or head and neck squamous cell carcinoma were enrolled in the trial. CD4+ and CD8+ T cells were sorted separately from peripheral blood before TCR sequencing.

This receptor was identified in an adult with an advanced solid tumor such as melanoma, head and neck, liver or kidney cancer. The sequenced sample was CD4+ or CD8+ T cells sorted from blood, obtained in a trial of the OX40 agonist ivuxolimab. The rearranged segments are TRBV9 and TRBJ2-4; the D gene is possibly TRBD1 or TRBD2, with 5 bases matching each. The CDR3 protein sequence reads: CASSNEGEPNIQYF. The sequenced DNA is TGTGCCAGCAGCAACGAAGGGGAGCCAAACATTCAGTACTTC.